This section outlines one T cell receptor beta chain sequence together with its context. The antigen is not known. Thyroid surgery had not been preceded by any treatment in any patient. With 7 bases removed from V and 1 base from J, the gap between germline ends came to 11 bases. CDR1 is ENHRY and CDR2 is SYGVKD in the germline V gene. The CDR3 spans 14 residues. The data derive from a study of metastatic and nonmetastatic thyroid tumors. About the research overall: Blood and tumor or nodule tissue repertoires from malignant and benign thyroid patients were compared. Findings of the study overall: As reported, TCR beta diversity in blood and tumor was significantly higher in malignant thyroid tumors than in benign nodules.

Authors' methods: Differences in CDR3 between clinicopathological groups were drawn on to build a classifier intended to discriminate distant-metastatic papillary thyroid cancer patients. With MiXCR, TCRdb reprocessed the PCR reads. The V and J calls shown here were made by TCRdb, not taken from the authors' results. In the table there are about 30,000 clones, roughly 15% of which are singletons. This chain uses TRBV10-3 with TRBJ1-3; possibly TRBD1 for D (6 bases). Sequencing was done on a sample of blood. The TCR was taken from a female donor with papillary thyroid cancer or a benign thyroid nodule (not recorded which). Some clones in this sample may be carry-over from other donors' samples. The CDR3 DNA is TGTGCCATCAAATTGGGGGCGTCTGGAAACACCATATATTTT. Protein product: CAIKLGASGNTIYF.